The rows below give T cell receptor beta chains drawn from one sample of a study of cytomegalovirus exposure and HLA in healthy donors. Libraries were prepared by immunoSEQ multiplex PCR; TCRdb keeps only in-frame clonotypes and omits some of them. Of about 200,000 clones in the sample, over 75% were seen once. Source material: PBMCs. These receptors were taken from a woman in her 30s in good health and CMV-seronegative. Each CDR3 is given with its conserved first and last residue. Each record gives: V gene, CDR3 length, J gene, D gene, clone size, CDR3 DNA, CDR3 protein. D genes are given only for firm matches. Clone size is not always given. Where it is, it says once, few, many or a class for expanded clones.

v_gene: TRBV19; len: 16; j_gene: TRBJ1-4; d_gene: TRBD1; abundance: -; CDR3nt: TGTGCCAGTAGTTCTTACAGGGGGGCTGGTAATGAAAAACTGTTTTTT; CDR3aa: CASSSYRGAGNEKLFF
v_gene: TRBV30; len: 14; j_gene: TRBJ2-6; d_gene: -; abundance: -; CDR3nt: TGTGCATCTCACAGGGTTTCTGGGGCCAACGTCCTGACTTTC; CDR3aa: CASHRVSGANVLTF
v_gene: TRBV19; len: 15; j_gene: TRBJ2-3; d_gene: TRBD2; abundance: -; CDR3nt: TGTGCCAGTAGTACCGAGGGACTAGTAGGAGATACGCAGTATTTT; CDR3aa: CASSTEGLVGDTQYF
v_gene: TRBV6-5; len: 15; j_gene: TRBJ1-1; d_gene: TRBD1; abundance: -; CDR3nt: TGTGCCAGCAGCCTCCAAGGGACAGGAGGGACTGAAGCTTTCTTT; CDR3aa: CASSLQGTGGTEAFF
v_gene: TRBV6-5; len: 14; j_gene: TRBJ2-7; d_gene: -; abundance: -; CDR3nt: TGTGCCAGCAGTCAGGGGCAGGGGTGGACCGAGCAGTACTTC; CDR3aa: CASSQGQGWTEQYF
v_gene: TRBV15; len: 13; j_gene: TRBJ2-3; d_gene: -; abundance: -; CDR3nt: TGTGCCACCAGTCTAAACGCCGTGGATACGCAGTATTTT; CDR3aa: CATSLNAVDTQYF
v_gene: TRBV5-1; len: 16; j_gene: TRBJ2-3; d_gene: TRBD2; abundance: -; CDR3nt: TGCGCCAGCAGCTTGGTTCTAGCGGGGGGCGAAGATACGCAGTATTTT; CDR3aa: CASSLVLAGGEDTQYF
v_gene: TRBV15; len: 13; j_gene: TRBJ2-5; d_gene: TRBD2; abundance: -; CDR3nt: TGTGCCTCGACTAGCGGGAGTTGGGAGACCCAGTACTTC; CDR3aa: CASTSGSWETQYF
v_gene: TRBV29-1; len: 12; j_gene: TRBJ2-3; d_gene: -; abundance: -; CDR3nt: TGCAGCGTCGGAGACGGCACAGATACGCAGTATTTT; CDR3aa: CSVGDGTDTQYF
v_gene: TRBV5-1; len: 13; j_gene: TRBJ2-7; d_gene: -; abundance: -; CDR3nt: TGCGCCAGCAGCTTAGAACGAGCCTACGAGCAGTACTTC; CDR3aa: CASSLERAYEQYF
v_gene: TRBV19; len: 15; j_gene: TRBJ1-5; d_gene: -; abundance: -; CDR3nt: TGTGCCAGTACGTGGAGTTACTATAGCAATCAGCCCCAGCATTTT; CDR3aa: CASTWSYYSNQPQHF
v_gene: TRBV6-5; len: 12; j_gene: TRBJ1-2; d_gene: -; abundance: -; CDR3nt: TGTGCCAGCGTTCGGGCTAACTATGGCTACACCTTC; CDR3aa: CASVRANYGYTF
v_gene: TRBV2; len: 14; j_gene: TRBJ2-2; d_gene: TRBD1; abundance: -; CDR3nt: TGTGCCAGCAGGGGGACAGGGAACACCGGGGAGCTGTTTTTT; CDR3aa: CASRGTGNTGELFF
v_gene: TRBV4-1; len: 16; j_gene: TRBJ2-3; d_gene: TRBD2; abundance: few; CDR3nt: TGCGCCAGCAGCCTACGACTAGCGGGGGTCCCAGATACGCAGTATTTT; CDR3aa: CASSLRLAGVPDTQYF
v_gene: TRBV12-5; len: 12; j_gene: TRBJ2-3; d_gene: -; abundance: -; CDR3nt: TGTGCTAGTGGCATCTCCCGGGTTACGCAGTATTTT; CDR3aa: CASGISRVTQYF
v_gene: TRBV9; len: 15; j_gene: TRBJ1-5; d_gene: -; abundance: -; CDR3nt: TGTGCCAGCAGCGTAGCGGGGGTCCCCAATCAGCCCCAGCATTTT; CDR3aa: CASSVAGVPNQPQHF
v_gene: TRBV20-1; len: 11; j_gene: TRBJ2-7; d_gene: TRBD2; abundance: -; CDR3nt: TGCAGTGAGGGAGGGCGCTGCGAGCAGTACTTC; CDR3aa: CSEGGRCEQYF
v_gene: TRBV7-7; len: 13; j_gene: TRBJ2-1; d_gene: TRBD1; abundance: -; CDR3nt: TGTGCTAGCAGCTTAGGGGGACAGTCAAAGCAGTTCTTC; CDR3aa: CASSLGGQSKQFF
v_gene: TRBV4-1; len: 16; j_gene: TRBJ2-2; d_gene: -; abundance: -; CDR3nt: TGCGCCAGCAGCCAAGACCGGGGACAGAACACCGGGGAGCTGTTTTTT; CDR3aa: CASSQDRGQNTGELFF